This TCR beta chain was found in a study of T-cell reconstitution after alpha-beta-depleted transplantation in children. V was shortened by 0 bases and J by 3 bases, with 8 bases between the two germline ends. CDR3 length equals 14 residues. Per the germline V gene, CDR1 is SGHKS and CDR2 is YYEKEE (reference sequence). This clonotype was seen many times. Antigen: not known. Findings of the study overall: After transplant, high TCRbeta diversity at day 60 in some patients arose from surviving recipient T cells and thymic progenitors. A year had passed since transplant, and T-cell counts and diversity by then came mostly from newly produced T cells.

Researchers prepared the TCRbeta library using unique molecular identifiers, the study reports. A single record per CDR3 protein comes from TCRdb applying MiXCR to the PCR reads. This sample has around 100,000 distinct CDR3 sequences, with approximately 6% found just once. The specimen was PBMCs, mostly from graft donor cells, collected 60 days after TCRalphabeta/CD19-depleted stem cell transplant. The J gene is TRBJ2-3, the V gene TRBV5-5; D gene uncertain. The receptor comes from a female patient between 2 and 10 years old who had a stem cell transplant for Fanconi anemia, so the T cells may come from the graft donor. CDR3 DNA: TGTGCCAGCAGCTTGGGGTTTCTGACAGATACGCAGTATTTT. It translates to CASSLGFLTDTQYF.